Listed here are 20 T cell receptor beta chains from one sample, sequenced in a study of blood T cell repertoires in COVID-19. The protocol was immunoSEQ multiplex PCR, while the TCRdb copy is restricted to in-frame clones and leaves out a portion. Of roughly 150,000 clones in the sample, 76% were seen once. Sequences were obtained from peripheral blood. Receptors were obtained from a woman older than 75 with acute or convalescent COVID-19.

The chain combines TRBV11-2 with TRBJ1-5; TRBD1 is a possible D gene (6 bases). The germline V gene encodes CDR1 SGHAT and CDR2 FQNNGV. Trimming pared 1 base from V and 3 bases from J, leaving 10 bases between. The CDR3 has 15 residues. The CDR3 loop is CASSLGLGANQPQHF. Here the CDR3 DNA reads TGTGCCAGCAGCTTAGGTTTGGGGGCCAATCAGCCCCAGCATTTT.

DNA for the CDR3: TGTGCCTGGAGTGTGGGGGGATCAACTAATGAAAAACTGTTTTTT. Protein product: CAWSVGGSTNEKLFF. The gene calls are TRBV30 and TRBJ1-4; the D gene is possibly TRBD1 (5 bases). This CDR3 is 15 amino acids long. The V and J ends lost 0 bases and 0 bases respectively, with 8 bases between them. Germline V gene lookup returns CDR1 GTSNPN and CDR2 SVGIG (reference sequence).

This chain uses TRBV5-1 with TRBJ2-2; TRBD2 aligns across 11 bases. Trimming removed 1 base from V and 7 bases from J; junction bases left unmatched: 9. The germline V gene encodes CDR1 SGHRS and CDR2 YFSETQ. The CDR3 covers 17 residues. The CDR3 spells CASSLPGTSGKGGELFF. Here the CDR3 DNA reads TGCGCCAGCAGCTTGCCTGGGACTAGCGGCAAAGGCGGGGAGCTGTTTTTT.

The CDR3 DNA reads TGTGCCAGCAGCTTGTGGGGTAGCGGTAAAGGGGATACGCAGTATTTT. It specifies CASSLWGSGKGDTQYF. V and J are TRBV5-6 and TRBJ2-3, with a tentative D call TRBD2 (6 bases). In germline, CDR1 is SGHDT, CDR2 YYEEEE. V gave up 1 base and J gave up 6 bases, with 18 bases separating them. The CDR3 contains 16 residues.

CDR3 in DNA: TGTGCCAGCAGACCTACAGGGGTAATCAGCCCCCAGCATTTT. This sequence encodes CASRPTGVISPQHF. The J gene is TRBJ1-5, the V gene TRBV2, with TRBD1 matching 7 bases. The CDR3 length is 14 residues. V shed 6 bases and J 10 bases; nucleotides not matched to a gene: 12. The germline V gene encodes CDR1 SNHLY and CDR2 FYNNEI.

The chain joins TRBV10-3 to TRBJ2-7; TRBD2 aligns across 11 bases. CDR3 length: 16 residues. V was pared by 0 bases and J by 7 bases, with 8 bases of the junction left unmatched. Looked up from germline, CDR1 is ENHRY and CDR2 is SYGVKD. The DNA of the CDR3 is TGTGCCATCAGTGAGTCGTGGGCTAGCGGGAGGAGAGAGCAGTACTTC. This translates into CAISESWASGRREQYF.

V is TRBV4-2 and J is TRBJ2-5, with D perhaps matching TRBD1 (5 bases). CDR1 and CDR2 from the germline V gene are LGHNA and YNFKEQ. The CDR3 is made up of 17 amino acids. Trimming shortened V by 2 bases and J by 5 bases, and 21 bases separated the two germline ends. The CDR3, as DNA: TGTGCCAGCAGCCAACCTACAAACACAGGATCTCCGGAGACCCAGTACTTC. It yields the protein CASSQPTNTGSPETQYF.

This rearrangement joins TRBV19 to TRBJ1-5; TRBD1 agrees at 7 bases. Per the germline V gene, CDR1 is LNHDA and CDR2 is SQIVND (reference sequence). CDR3 length: 15 amino acids. V was clipped by 10 bases and J by 7 bases; unmatched bases: 16. The CDR3: CATSGGWSGGQPQHF. The CDR3 nucleotides are TGTGCCACCTCGGGGGGGTGGTCAGGGGGACAGCCCCAGCATTTT.

The DNA of the CDR3 is TGTGCCAGCAGTGTTCATGGACAGGAAAATTCACCCCTCCACTTT. This encodes CASSVHGQENSPLHF. The chain employs TRBV2 and TRBJ1-6, with 7 bases fitting TRBD1. Germline CDR1 is SNHLY and CDR2 is FYNNEI. CDR3 size: 15 residues. Unmatched junction bases numbered 7, after V lost 4 bases and J lost 7 bases.

This rearrangement joins TRBV29-1 to TRBJ2-3; 10 bases line up with TRBD2. The J segment lost 2 bases and the V segment lost 2 bases, leaving 4 bases of the junction unmatched. The CDR3 is 15 residues long. Germline lookup yields CDR1 SQVTM and CDR2 ANQGSEA. CDR3 region: CSVETSGADTDTQYF. The CDR3, as DNA: TGCAGCGTTGAAACTAGCGGGGCCGACACAGATACGCAGTATTTT.

This chain uses TRBV10-3 with TRBJ2-7; TRBD2 matches at 14 bases. The CDR3 spans 15 residues. Germline V gives CDR1 ENHRY, CDR2 SYGVKD. V lost 5 bases to trimming and J lost 7 bases; unmatched junction nucleotides: 7. The CDR3 sequence: CAISTTGLAGDEQYF. CDR3 coding DNA: TGTGCCATCAGTACCACGGGACTAGCGGGGGATGAGCAGTACTTC.

The CDR3 DNA is TGTGCCACCAGTGATAGCCGGGACAGGAGGGGCTACACCTTC. Its translation is CATSDSRDRRGYTF. V and J are TRBV24-1 and TRBJ1-2; TRBD1 matches at 8 bases. The CDR3 is made up of 14 amino acids. Trimming took 3 bases from V and 8 from J; bases not matched to a gene: 7. Germline assignment: CDR1 KGHDR and CDR2 SFDVKD.

The V call is TRBV18, the J call TRBJ1-1, with TRBD1 identical over 9 bases. J was trimmed by 4 bases and V by 5 bases; bases with no gene match: 5. Germline CDR1 and CDR2: KGHSH and LQKENI. There are 14 residues in the CDR3. DNA of the CDR3: TGTGCCAGCTCATCGGGACAGGGTGTCACTGAAGCTTTCTTT. Translated: CASSSGQGVTEAFF.

CDR3 residues: CAISGQGGTEAFF. In DNA, the CDR3 is TGTGCCATCAGTGGACAGGGTGGCACTGAAGCTTTCTTT. The chain recombines TRBV10-3 with TRBJ1-1, with 7 bases lining up with TRBD1. Germline loops: CDR1 ENHRY, CDR2 SYGVKD. The CDR3 totals 13 residues. V was pared by 4 bases and J by 4 bases, with 3 bases of the junction left unmatched.

This chain connects TRBV6-4 to TRBJ2-3; 7 bases are a match to TRBD1. The CDR3 totals 15 residues. V lost 6 bases to trimming and J lost 3 bases; unmatched junction nucleotides: 9. CDR1 and CDR2 (germline): MRHNA, SNTAGT. CDR3 protein: CASRRTGLATDTQYF. For the CDR3, the DNA is TGTGCCAGCAGGAGGACAGGACTGGCTACAGATACGCAGTATTTT.

The chain joins TRBV6-6 to TRBJ2-5; possible D gene TRBD2, 6 bases. The ends were cut back, 5 bases at V and 9 bases at J, with 10 bases in the middle. Germline CDR1 reads MNHNY; CDR2 reads SVGAGI (reference sequence). The CDR3 covers 11 residues. In nucleotides, the CDR3 is TGTGCCAGCAGTCCCTCGGGGGCCCAGTACTTC. The encoded protein is CASSPSGAQYF.

This clone was counted between two and nine times. The CDR3 reads CASRSRDRGGTEAFF. CDR3 DNA: TGTGCCAGCAGGAGCCGGGACAGGGGGGGGACTGAAGCTTTCTTT. V gene TRBV2 combines with J gene TRBJ1-1, with 11 bases lining up with TRBD1. The CDR3 totals 15 residues. The J segment lost 5 bases and the V segment lost 6 bases, leaving 8 bases of the junction unmatched. CDR1 SNHLY and CDR2 FYNNEI come from the germline V gene.

The chain combines TRBV18 with TRBJ1-1; tentatively, D is TRBD1 (5 bases). V was pared by 3 bases and J by 3 bases, with 8 bases between. Germline loops: CDR1 KGHSH, CDR2 LQKENI. The CDR3 is 13 residues long. The CDR3 loop reads CASSPDSYTEAFF. The CDR3 DNA is TGTGCCAGCTCACCCGACAGTTACACTGAAGCTTTCTTT.

The chain joins TRBV11-1 to TRBJ1-3; TRBD1 agrees at 7 bases. V was pared by 5 bases and J by 4 bases, with 8 bases of the junction left unmatched. Germline CDR1 and CDR2: SGHAT and FQDESV (reference sequence). The CDR3 loop spans 15 amino acids. This chain's CDR3 is CASSLGDSGGNTIYF. The CDR3 region has the DNA TGTGCCAGCAGCCTTGGGGACAGTGGAGGAAACACCATATATTTT.

V usage is TRBV5-8 and J usage is TRBJ1-6; tentatively, D is TRBD1 (5 bases). The CDR3 contains 12 residues. Germline V gene data show CDR1 as SGHTS and CDR2 as YDEGEE. The V gene lost 0 bases and the J gene lost 16 bases, with 11 bases spanning the gap. Written as DNA, the CDR3 is TGTGCCAGCAGCTTGGGACTCAGGGTACTCCACTTT. It yields the protein CASSLGLRVLHF.